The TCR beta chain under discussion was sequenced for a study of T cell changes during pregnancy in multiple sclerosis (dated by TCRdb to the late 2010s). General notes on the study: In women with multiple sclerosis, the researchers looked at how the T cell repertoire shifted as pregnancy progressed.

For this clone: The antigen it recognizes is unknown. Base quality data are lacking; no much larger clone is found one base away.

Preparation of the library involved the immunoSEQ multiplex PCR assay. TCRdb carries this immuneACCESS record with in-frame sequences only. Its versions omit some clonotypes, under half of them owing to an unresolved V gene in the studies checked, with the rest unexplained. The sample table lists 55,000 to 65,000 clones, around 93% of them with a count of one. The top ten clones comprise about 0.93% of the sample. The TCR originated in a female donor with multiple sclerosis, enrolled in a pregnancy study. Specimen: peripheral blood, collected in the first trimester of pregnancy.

CDR3 reads: CASTLTGSNQPQHF. In nucleotides, the sequence is TGTGCCAGCACCCTGACGGGGAGCAATCAGCCCCAGCATTTT. Recombination linked TRBV6-1 to TRBJ1-5, with an unclear D gene assignment. V loses 7 bases, J loses 1 base, and the germline ends lie 11 bases apart. From cysteine to phenylalanine, the CDR3 is 14 amino acids long. The retained sequence is limited to the CDR3, 42 bases, with the frame set at the first base. The germline V gene specifies MNHNS as CDR1 and SASEGT as CDR2.